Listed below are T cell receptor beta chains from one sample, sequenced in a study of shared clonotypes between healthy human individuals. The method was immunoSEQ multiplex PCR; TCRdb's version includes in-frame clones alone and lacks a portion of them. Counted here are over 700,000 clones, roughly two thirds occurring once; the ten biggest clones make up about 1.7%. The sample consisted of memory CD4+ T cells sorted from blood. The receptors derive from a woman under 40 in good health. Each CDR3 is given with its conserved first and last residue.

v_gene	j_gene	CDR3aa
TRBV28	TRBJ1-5	CASSPRGSNQPQHF
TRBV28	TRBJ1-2	CAIRTVYGYTF
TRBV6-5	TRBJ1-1	CASSRDRAMNTEAFF
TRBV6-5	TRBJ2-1	CASSSRGRAGDEQFF
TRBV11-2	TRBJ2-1	CASSLDPFTYNEQFF
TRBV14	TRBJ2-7	CASSQLSGSRYEQYF
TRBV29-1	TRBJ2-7	CSVLKLAGVVYEQYF
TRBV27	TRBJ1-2	CASSLIATGLRGYTF
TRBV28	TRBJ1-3	CASSSPGTQKGSGNTIYF
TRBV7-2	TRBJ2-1	CASSLGGGKSYNEQFF
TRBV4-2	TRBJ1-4	CASSQLLGGEKLFF
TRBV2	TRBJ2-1	CASSPSTGAFSNEQFF
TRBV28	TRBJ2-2	CASSYSGGTGELFF
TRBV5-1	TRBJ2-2	CASSQTFPGQGFSGELFF
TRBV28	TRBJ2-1	CASSLGLAGVVDEQFF
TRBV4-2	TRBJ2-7	CASSQGRHSYEQYF
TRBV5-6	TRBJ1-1	CASSSTGGASTEAFF
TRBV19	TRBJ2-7	CASKPRIGTGASYEQYF
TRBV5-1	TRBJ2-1	CASSLDRGAYNEQFF
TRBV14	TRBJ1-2	CASSRGQESYGYTF
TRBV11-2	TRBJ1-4	CASSIHRVPNEKLFF
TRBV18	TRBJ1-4	CASSRQGTNEKLFF
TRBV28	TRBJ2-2	CASTRQGDTGELFF
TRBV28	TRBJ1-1	CASRGGGNTEAFF
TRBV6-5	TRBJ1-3	CASTSSGNTIYF
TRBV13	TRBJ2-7	CASSYRGGSRSSSYEQYF
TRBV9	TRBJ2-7	CASSGTGVGEQYF
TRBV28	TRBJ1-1	CASSWGQRKNTEAFF
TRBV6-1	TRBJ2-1	CASTVGLAGGGEQFF
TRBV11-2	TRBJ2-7	CASSPPWSGRGSYEQYF
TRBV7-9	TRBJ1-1	CASTGQANTEAFF
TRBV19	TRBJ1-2	CASSTRQGEGYTF
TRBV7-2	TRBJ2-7	CASSLNYEQYF
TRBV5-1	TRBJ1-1	CASTGQVDTEAFF